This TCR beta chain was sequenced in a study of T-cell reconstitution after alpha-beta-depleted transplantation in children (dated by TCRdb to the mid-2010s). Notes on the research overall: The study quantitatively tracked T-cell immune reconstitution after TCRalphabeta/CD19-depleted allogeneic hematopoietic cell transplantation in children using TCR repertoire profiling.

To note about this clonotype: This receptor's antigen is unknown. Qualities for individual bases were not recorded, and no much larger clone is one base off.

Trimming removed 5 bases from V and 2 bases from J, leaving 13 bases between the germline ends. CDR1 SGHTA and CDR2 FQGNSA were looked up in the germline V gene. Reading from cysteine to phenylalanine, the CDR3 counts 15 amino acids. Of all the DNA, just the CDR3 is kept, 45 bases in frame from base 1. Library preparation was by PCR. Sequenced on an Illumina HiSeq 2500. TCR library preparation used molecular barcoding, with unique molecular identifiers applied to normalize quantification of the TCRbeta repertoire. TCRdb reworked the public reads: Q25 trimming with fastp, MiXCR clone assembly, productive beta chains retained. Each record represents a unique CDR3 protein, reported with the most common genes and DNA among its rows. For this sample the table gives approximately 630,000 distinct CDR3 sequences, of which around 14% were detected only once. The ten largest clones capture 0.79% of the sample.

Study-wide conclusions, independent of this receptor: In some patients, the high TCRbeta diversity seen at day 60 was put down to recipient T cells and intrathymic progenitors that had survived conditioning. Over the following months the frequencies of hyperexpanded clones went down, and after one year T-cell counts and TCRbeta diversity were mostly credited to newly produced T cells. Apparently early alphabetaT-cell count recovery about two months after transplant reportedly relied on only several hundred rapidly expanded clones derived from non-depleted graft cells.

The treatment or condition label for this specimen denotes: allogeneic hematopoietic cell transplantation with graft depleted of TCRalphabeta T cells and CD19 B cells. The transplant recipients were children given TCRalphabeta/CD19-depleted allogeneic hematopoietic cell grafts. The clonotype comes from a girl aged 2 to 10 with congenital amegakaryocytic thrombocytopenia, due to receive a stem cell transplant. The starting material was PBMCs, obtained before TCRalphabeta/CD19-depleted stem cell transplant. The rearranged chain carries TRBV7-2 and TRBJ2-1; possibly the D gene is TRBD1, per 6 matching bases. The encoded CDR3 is CASSRQDGTYNEQFF. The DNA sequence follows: TGTGCCAGCAGCCGACAGGACGGGACCTACAATGAGCAGTTCTTC.